The next 28 T cell receptor beta chains were all read from a single sample in a study of OX40 agonist ivuxolimab in advanced cancers. Profiling relied on immunoSEQ multiplex PCR, and the TCRdb table lists in-frame clones only, not all of them. The repertoire holds more than 50,000 clones, with 80% to 95% as singletons. The sample was CD4+ or CD8+ T cells sorted from blood, taken in a trial of the OX40 agonist ivuxolimab. All receptors come from an adult with an advanced solid tumor such as melanoma, head and neck, liver or kidney cancer.

The chain carries TRBV28 and TRBJ1-2; TRBD1 agrees at 10 bases. V shed 7 bases, J shed 3 bases, and the junction held 5 bases outside the gene matches. CDR1 MDHEN and CDR2 SYDVKM come from the germline V gene. CDR3 size: 14 residues. The CDR3 DNA sequence: TGTGCCAGCACCCTGACAGGGGGCGACTATGGCTACACCTTC. It translates to CASTLTGGDYGYTF.

The rearrangement links TRBV2 to TRBJ2-7, with TRBD1 identical over 8 bases. Trimming removed 8 bases from V and 7 bases from J; junction bases left unmatched: 13. The CDR3 extends over 14 amino acids. Germline V gives CDR1 SNHLY, CDR2 FYNNEI. Here the CDR3 reads CASQRGRGLGEQYF. CDR3 sequence (DNA): TGTGCCAGCCAAAGGGGCAGGGGGCTCGGTGAGCAGTACTTC.

The chain couples TRBV27 to TRBJ2-7; tentatively, D is TRBD1 or TRBD2 (5 bases each). Germline loops: CDR1 MNHEY, CDR2 SMNVEV (reference sequence). Trimming shortened V by 2 bases and J by 0 bases, and 17 bases separated the two germline ends. The CDR3 has 17 amino acids. CDR3 nucleotide sequence: TGTGCCAGCAGTTTAACGACCGGGGCGGCGAGCTCCTACGAGCAGTACTTC. Translated, it gives CASSLTTGAASSYEQYF.

V gene TRBV11-2 combines with J gene TRBJ2-1; the D is unclear. The ends were cut back, 5 bases at V and 6 bases at J, with 8 bases in the middle. This CDR3 is 12 amino acids long. Germline CDR1 reads SGHAT; CDR2 reads FQNNGV. The DNA of the CDR3 is TGTGCCAGCAGCCTAGGGCTCAATGAGCAGTTCTTC. Translation: CASSLGLNEQFF.

In its sample, this clone was seen once. The chain carries TRBV28 and TRBJ1-1; the match to TRBD1 covers 10 bases. This CDR3 has 12 residues. Germline V gene lookup returns CDR1 MDHEN and CDR2 SYDVKM. V dropped 6 bases and J dropped 6; count of bases not matched to a gene: 1. CDR3 residues: CASSDRGPEAFF. CDR3 nucleotides: TGTGCCAGCAGCGACAGGGGGCCTGAAGCTTTCTTT.

This clone is medium-sized (0.01 to 0.1%) by share. CDR3 DNA sequence: TGTGCCAGTAGTATGACTTACAATAGCAATCAGCCCCAGCATTTT. This codes for CASSMTYNSNQPQHF. The chain employs TRBV19 and TRBJ1-5, with unresolved D. Germline V gene data show CDR1 as LNHDA and CDR2 as SQIVND (reference sequence). V gave up 3 bases and J gave up 0 bases, with 9 bases separating them. The CDR3 covers 15 residues.

V is TRBV5-1 and J is TRBJ2-2; 8 positions match TRBD1. The CDR3 is 18 residues long. CDR1 is SGHRS and CDR2 is YFSETQ in the germline V gene. J was trimmed by 6 bases and V by 7 bases; bases with no gene match: 20. The CDR3 here is CASAPGPGGEGTAGELFF. CDR3 bases: TGCGCCAGCGCACCCGGGCCAGGGGGCGAAGGGACCGCCGGGGAGCTGTTTTTT.

This chain uses TRBV2 with TRBJ2-1; perhaps TRBD1 as D (5 bases). Trimming removed 6 bases from V and 9 bases from J, with 9 bases in between. The CDR3 contains 11 residues. Germline loops: CDR1 SNHLY, CDR2 FYNNEI. The CDR3 sequence is CASRLGPEQFF. The CDR3 DNA reads as TGTGCCAGCAGATTGGGGCCTGAGCAGTTCTTC. Variable domain in full (rest from reference TRBV2 and TRBJ2-1): EPEVTQTPSHQVTQMGQEVILRCVPISNHLYFYWYRQILGQKVEFLVSFYNNEISEKSEIFDDQFSVERPDGSNFTLKIRSTKLEDSAMYFCASRLGPEQFFGPGTRLTVL.

In its sample, this clone was seen once. The chain recombines TRBV7-9 with TRBJ1-1; D might be TRBD1 (6 bases). CDR1 is SEHNR, CDR2 FQNEAQ, per germline (reference sequence). V gave up 2 bases and J gave up 4 bases, with 8 bases separating them. The CDR3 covers 13 residues. As DNA, the CDR3 is TGTGCCAGCAGCTTAAGGGGGTTCACTGAAGCTTTCTTT. Translating gives CASSLRGFTEAFF.

The V gene is TRBV6-1, the J gene TRBJ2-7; TRBD2 aligns across 8 bases. With V trimmed by 6 bases and J by 4 bases, 8 bases remained unmatched. CDR1 is MNHNS, CDR2 SASEGT, per germline. The CDR3 totals 14 residues. The CDR3 sequence is CASSAASGPYEQYF. DNA for the CDR3: TGTGCCAGCAGCGCCGCTAGCGGGCCTTACGAGCAGTACTTC.

This clone was seen just once. J is TRBJ1-2 and V is TRBV7-6; TRBD1 matches at 9 bases. V was clipped by 1 base and J by 3 bases; unmatched bases: 9. Per germline, CDR1 SGHVS and CDR2 FNYEAQ. This CDR3 has 17 amino acids. CDR3 in DNA: TGTGCCAGCAGCTTAGAAGCGGGACAGGGCTCGTACTATGGCTACACCTTC. Amino acid sequence: CASSLEAGQGSYYGYTF.

This sequence joins TRBV5-1 and TRBJ1-4; 9 bases fit TRBD1. V lost 4 bases, J lost 7 bases, and 5 bases stayed unmatched. The CDR3 is made up of 14 amino acids. Germline CDR1 reads SGHRS; CDR2 reads YFSETQ. The CDR3 reads CASSPVTGGEKLFF. As DNA, the CDR3 is TGCGCCAGCAGCCCCGTGACAGGGGGTGAAAAACTGTTTTTT.

The genes are TRBV11-3 and TRBJ1-2; D gene unclear. V lost 11 bases and J 7 bases, leaving 20 bases between the germline ends. The CDR3 consists of 13 residues. Germline loops: CDR1 SGHNT, CDR2 YENEEA. CDR3 amino acids: CARWHPRSCGYTF. The DNA for the CDR3 is TGTGCCCGTTGGCATCCCCGATCCTGTGGCTACACCTTC. The whole variable domain, remainder taken from reference TRBV11-3 and TRBJ1-2, is EAGVVQSPRYKIIEKKQPVAFWCNPISGHNTLYWYLQNLGQGPELLIRYENEEAVDDSQLPKDRFSAERLKGVDSTLKIQPAELGDSAVYLCARWHPRSCGYTFGSGTRLTVV.

V and J are TRBV27 and TRBJ2-7; D possibly corresponds to TRBD2 (7 bases). This CDR3 comprises 15 residues. Germline CDR1 and CDR2: MNHEY and SMNVEV (reference sequence). V was clipped by 6 bases and J by 3 bases, with 18 bases between them. CDR3 nucleotides: TGTGCCAGCAGCCGGGGGGTTACAGGGTACTACGAGCAGTACTTC. Encoded protein: CASSRGVTGYYEQYF.

V and J are TRBV14 and TRBJ2-7, with D perhaps matching TRBD1 (6 bases). Germline V gene lookup returns CDR1 SGHDN and CDR2 FVKESK. The CDR3 has 15 amino acids. V dropped 0 bases and J dropped 3 bases, with 12 bases sitting between them. The CDR3: CASSQDGTGFYEQYF. The CDR3 bases are TGTGCCAGCAGCCAAGACGGTACAGGGTTCTACGAGCAGTACTTC.

The chain uses TRBV28 and TRBJ2-5; perhaps TRBD2 as D (6 bases). This CDR3 is 16 amino acids long. Trimming took 1 base from V and 1 from J, leaving 13 bases between them. From germline, CDR1 is MDHEN and CDR2 SYDVKM. DNA of the CDR3: TGTGCCAGCAGTTTATCCGGGGGAGGCACCCAAGAGACCCAGTACTTC. Protein: CASSLSGGGTQETQYF.

The CDR3 nucleotides read TGTGCCAGCAGCTTGGAGGGGGCGGTTGAAGCTTTCTTT. Its protein is CASSLEGAVEAFF. The chain joins TRBV13 to TRBJ1-1, with 7 bases fitting TRBD1. In germline, CDR1 is PRHDT, CDR2 FYEKMQ (reference sequence). The CDR3 consists of 13 residues. The junction had 5 bases not matched to a gene; V was cut back by 3 bases and J by 7 bases.

This sequence joins TRBV15 and TRBJ2-7; TRBD1 matches 8 bases. The V segment lost 8 bases and the J segment 6 bases; nucleotides outside the gene matches: 9. The CDR3 has 13 amino acids. Germline CDR1 is LNHNV and CDR2 is YYDKDF (reference sequence). The CDR3 DNA is TGTGCCACCGCCCTTCAGGGGGCAGGCGAGCAGTACTTC. It is translated as CATALQGAGEQYF.

This clone came up once. This chain uses TRBV10-3 with TRBJ2-4; a possible D gene is TRBD1 (6 bases). Trimming took off 7 bases at V and 0 bases at J, with 10 bases between the two ends. The CDR3 loop spans 14 amino acids. Germline CDR1 is ENHRY and CDR2 is SYGVKD. CDR3 sequence: CAIILQGAKNIQYF. The CDR3 bases are TGTGCCATCATATTACAGGGAGCCAAAAACATTCAGTACTTC.

The V gene is TRBV23-1, the J gene TRBJ2-3, with a weak D call TRBD2 (6 bases). TRBV23-1 is designated an ORF whose function remains uncertain. The CDR3 runs to 16 residues. Deletions cut 1 base from V and 5 bases from J, with 16 bases between. The CDR3 DNA sequence: TGCGCCAGCAGTCAATGGAGGGTAGGTCATAAAGATACGCAGTATTTT. Its protein is CASSQWRVGHKDTQYF.

This chain joins TRBV29-1 and TRBJ1-2; D unclear. CDR1 is SQVTM and CDR2 is ANQGSEA in the germline V gene. The CDR3 is 11 amino acids. Trimming left V 4 bases short and J 6 bases short, with 9 bases between. Here the CDR3 reads CSVARTDGYTF. The CDR3, as DNA: TGCAGCGTTGCCCGGACGGATGGCTACACCTTC.

Note on this clone: Other DNA variants within this sample encode the same CDR3. The CDR3 DNA reads TGTGCCTGGAGTCTAGGGGGGGCGGGTGGCTACACCTTC. As protein: CAWSLGGAGGYTF. V and J are TRBV30 and TRBJ1-2, with D maybe TRBD1 (6 bases). Germline values: CDR1 GTSNPN, CDR2 SVGIG (reference sequence). The CDR3 runs to 13 residues. V was pared by 2 bases and J by 7 bases, with 14 bases between.

This clone appeared a few times. The chain recombines TRBV10-3 with TRBJ1-4; D is ambiguous. CDR1 and CDR2 (germline): ENHRY, SYGVKD. CDR3 length: 13 amino acids. Trimming left V 4 bases short and J 5 bases short, with 8 bases between. Here the CDR3 reads CAISVQMNEKLFF. CDR3 nucleotide sequence: TGTGCCATCAGTGTCCAAATGAATGAAAAACTGTTTTTT.

The rearrangement joins TRBV11-2 to TRBJ2-1; the D call may be TRBD1 or TRBD2 (5 bases each). The length of the CDR3 is 16 residues. V lost 5 bases to trimming and J lost 3 bases, with 17 bases between them. CDR1 SGHAT and CDR2 FQNNGV come from the germline V gene. The CDR3 here is CASSPPGTWDYNEQFF. The CDR3 region has the DNA TGTGCCAGCAGCCCGCCTGGGACCTGGGACTACAATGAGCAGTTCTTC.

The rearrangement uses TRBV5-6 and TRBJ1-2; tentative D call: TRBD1 (5 bases). Between the trimmed V and J ends, which lost 4 bases and 4 bases, there was a span of 11 bases. The CDR3 covers 13 residues. Germline values: CDR1 SGHDT, CDR2 YYEEEE. The CDR3 DNA sequence: TGTGCCAGCAGCACCCGGGACGGCTATGGCTACACCTTC. Encoded protein: CASSTRDGYGYTF.

The genes are TRBV5-5 and TRBJ2-7; 10 bases are a match to TRBD1. Losses at the gene ends were 5 bases for V and 2 bases for J; bases not matched to a gene: 4. Germline loops: CDR1 SGHKS, CDR2 YYEKEE (reference sequence). The CDR3 length is 14 residues. In DNA, the CDR3 is TGTGCCAGCAGTTTCGGGACAGGGGCCTACGAGCAGTACTTC. Translating it yields CASSFGTGAYEQYF.

The CDR3 spells CASSRQGSGNTIYF. The DNA for the CDR3 is TGTGCCAGTAGTCGCCAGGGTTCAGGAAACACCATATATTTT. The V call is TRBV19, the J call TRBJ1-3; tentatively, D is TRBD1 (5 bases). The germline gives CDR1 LNHDA, CDR2 SQIVND (reference sequence). The V and J ends lost 5 bases and 4 bases respectively, with 12 bases between them. The CDR3 totals 14 residues. Together with reference TRBV19 and TRBJ1-3, the CDR3 gives the full variable domain: DGGITQSPKYLFRKEGQNVTLSCEQNLNHDAMYWYRQDPGQGLRLIYYSQIVNDFQKGDIAEGYSVSREKKESFPLTVTSAQKNPTAFYLCASSRQGSGNTIYFGEGSWLTVV.

This clone ranks as medium-sized (0.01 to 0.1%). The chain links TRBV6-4 to TRBJ1-6; D is undetermined. V shed 3 bases and J shed 7 bases, with 7 bases lying between them. The CDR3 extends over 13 amino acids. The germline gives CDR1 MRHNA, CDR2 SNTAGT. As DNA, the CDR3 is TGTGCCAGCAGTGAGGCGGTGAATTCACCCCTCCACTTT. Translation: CASSEAVNSPLHF.